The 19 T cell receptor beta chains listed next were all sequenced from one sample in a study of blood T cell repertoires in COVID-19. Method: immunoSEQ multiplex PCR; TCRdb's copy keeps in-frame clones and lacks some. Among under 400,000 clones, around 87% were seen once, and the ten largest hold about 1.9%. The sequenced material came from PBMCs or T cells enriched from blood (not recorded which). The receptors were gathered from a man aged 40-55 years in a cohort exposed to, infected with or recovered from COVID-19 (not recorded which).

The CDR3 spells CASSVVADSYEQYF. In DNA form, the CDR3 reads TGTGCCAGCAGCGTAGTAGCGGACTCCTACGAGCAGTACTTC. The rearrangement links TRBV9 to TRBJ2-7; D may be TRBD2 (6 bases). V lost 0 bases and J 0 bases, leaving 7 bases between the germline ends. Germline V lookup: CDR1 SGDLS, CDR2 YYNGEE. The CDR3 loop spans 14 amino acids. Based on the CDR3 plus reference TRBV9 and TRBJ2-7, the full variable domain is DSGVTQTPKHLITATGQRVTLRCSPRSGDLSVYWYQQSLDQGLQFLIQYYNGEERAKGNILERFSAQQFPDLHSELNLSSLELGDSALYFCASSVVADSYEQYFGPGTRLTVT.

The CDR3 region is CASSLPRVNTEAFF. The CDR3 DNA follows: TGTGCCAGCAGCTTGCCCAGGGTGAACACTGAAGCTTTCTTT. This chain joins TRBV5-6 and TRBJ1-1; perhaps TRBD1 as D (5 bases). CDR3 length: 14 amino acids. Germline CDR1 SGHDT, CDR2 YYEEEE. Trimming took 1 base from V and 0 from J, leaving 7 bases between them.

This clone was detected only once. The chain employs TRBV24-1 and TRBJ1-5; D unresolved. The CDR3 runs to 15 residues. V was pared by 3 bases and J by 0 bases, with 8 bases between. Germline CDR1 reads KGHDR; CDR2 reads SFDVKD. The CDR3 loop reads CATSDRGTSNQPQHF. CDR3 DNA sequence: TGTGCCACCAGTGATCGGGGTACTAGCAATCAGCCCCAGCATTTT.

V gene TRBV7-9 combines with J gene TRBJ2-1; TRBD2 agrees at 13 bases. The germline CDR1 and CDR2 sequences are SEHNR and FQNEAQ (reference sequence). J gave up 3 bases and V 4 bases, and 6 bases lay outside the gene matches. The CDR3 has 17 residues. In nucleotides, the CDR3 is TGTGCCAGCAGCTCTGGGACTAGCGGGAAGTTCTACAATGAGCAGTTCTTC. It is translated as CASSSGTSGKFYNEQFF.

CDR3 in DNA: TGTGCCAGCAGCTTCGCAGGGATTGGAAACACCATATATTTT. Protein sequence: CASSFAGIGNTIYF. The V and J genes are TRBV7-2 and TRBJ1-3, with D possibly being TRBD1 (5 bases). V lost 3 bases, J lost 3 bases, and 9 bases lay in between. CDR3 length: 14 amino acids. CDR1 and CDR2 (germline): SGHTA, FQGNSA.

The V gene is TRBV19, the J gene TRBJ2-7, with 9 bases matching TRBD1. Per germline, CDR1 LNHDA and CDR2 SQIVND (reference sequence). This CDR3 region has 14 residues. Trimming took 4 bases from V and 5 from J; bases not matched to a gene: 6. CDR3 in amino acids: CASSNGQGRDEQYF. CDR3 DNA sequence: TGTGCCAGTAGTAACGGACAGGGGCGGGACGAGCAGTACTTC.

CDR3: CASSIGQLFEQYF. The DNA for the CDR3 is TGTGCCAGTAGTATAGGACAGCTGTTCGAGCAGTACTTC. This chain links TRBV19 with TRBJ2-7, with D tentatively TRBD1 (5 bases). The CDR3 sequence is 13 residues long. Trimming stripped 1 base from V and 6 bases from J, with 10 bases between. Germline V gives CDR1 LNHDA, CDR2 SQIVND (reference sequence).

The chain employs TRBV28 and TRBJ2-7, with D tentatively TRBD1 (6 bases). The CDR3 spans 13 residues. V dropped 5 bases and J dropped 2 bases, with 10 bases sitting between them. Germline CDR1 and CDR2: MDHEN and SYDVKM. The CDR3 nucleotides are TGTGCCAGCAGTGACCGGGACACCTACGAGCAGTACTTC. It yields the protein CASSDRDTYEQYF.

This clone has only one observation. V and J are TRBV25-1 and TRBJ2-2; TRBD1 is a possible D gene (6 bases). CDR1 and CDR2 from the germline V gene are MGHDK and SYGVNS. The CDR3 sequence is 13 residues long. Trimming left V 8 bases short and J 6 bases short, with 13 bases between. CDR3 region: CASARQAPGELFF. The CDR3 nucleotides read TGTGCCAGCGCTAGACAGGCCCCCGGGGAGCTGTTTTTT.

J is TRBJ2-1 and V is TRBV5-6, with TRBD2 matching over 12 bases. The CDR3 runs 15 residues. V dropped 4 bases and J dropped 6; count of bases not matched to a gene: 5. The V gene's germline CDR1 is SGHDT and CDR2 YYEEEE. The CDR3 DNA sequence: TGTGCCAGCAGCACTAGGACTAGCGGGGCCAATGAGCAGTTCTTC. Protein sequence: CASSTRTSGANEQFF.

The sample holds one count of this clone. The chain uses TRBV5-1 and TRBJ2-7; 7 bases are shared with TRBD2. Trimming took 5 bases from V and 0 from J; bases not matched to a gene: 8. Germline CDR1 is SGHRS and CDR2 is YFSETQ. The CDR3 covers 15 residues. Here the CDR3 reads CASSRAGTTSYEQYF. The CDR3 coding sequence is TGCGCCAGCAGTCGAGCCGGGACTACCTCCTACGAGCAGTACTTC.

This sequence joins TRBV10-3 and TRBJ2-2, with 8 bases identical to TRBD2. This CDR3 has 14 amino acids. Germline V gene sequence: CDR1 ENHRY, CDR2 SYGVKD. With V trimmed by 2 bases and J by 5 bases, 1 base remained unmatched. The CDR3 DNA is TGTGCCATCAGTGAGGCTAGCGGGACCGGGGAGCTGTTTTTT. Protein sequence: CAISEASGTGELFF.

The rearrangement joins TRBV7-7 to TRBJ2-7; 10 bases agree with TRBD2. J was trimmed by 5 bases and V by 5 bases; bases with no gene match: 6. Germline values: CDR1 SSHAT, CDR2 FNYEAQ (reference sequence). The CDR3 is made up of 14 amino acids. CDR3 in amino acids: CASSPASGSNEQYF. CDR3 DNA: TGTGCCAGCAGCCCGGCTAGCGGGAGCAACGAGCAGTACTTC.

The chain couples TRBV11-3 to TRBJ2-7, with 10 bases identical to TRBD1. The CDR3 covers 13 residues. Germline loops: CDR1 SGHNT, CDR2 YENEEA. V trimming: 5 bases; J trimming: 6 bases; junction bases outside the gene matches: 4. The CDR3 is CASSRDRGREQYF. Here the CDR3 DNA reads TGTGCCAGCAGCCGGGACAGGGGTCGCGAGCAGTACTTC.

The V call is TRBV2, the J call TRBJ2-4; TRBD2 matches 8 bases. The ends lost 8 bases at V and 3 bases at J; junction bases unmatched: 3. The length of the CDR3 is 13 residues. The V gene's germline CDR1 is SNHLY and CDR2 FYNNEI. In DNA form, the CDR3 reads TGTGCCAGCGGGCGGGAGGTCAAAAACATTCAGTACTTC. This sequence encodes CASGREVKNIQYF.

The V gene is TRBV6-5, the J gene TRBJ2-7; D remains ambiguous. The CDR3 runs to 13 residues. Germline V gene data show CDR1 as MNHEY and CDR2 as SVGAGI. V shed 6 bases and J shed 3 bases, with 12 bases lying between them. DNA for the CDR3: TGTGCCAGCAGAAGACACGAAGACTACGAGCAGTACTTC. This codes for CASRRHEDYEQYF.

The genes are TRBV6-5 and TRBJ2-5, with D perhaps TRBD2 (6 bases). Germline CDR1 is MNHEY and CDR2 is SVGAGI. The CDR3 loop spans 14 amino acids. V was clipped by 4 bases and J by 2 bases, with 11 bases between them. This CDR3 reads CASSSGVDQETQYF. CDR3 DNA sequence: TGTGCCAGCAGTTCGGGGGTAGATCAAGAGACCCAGTACTTC.

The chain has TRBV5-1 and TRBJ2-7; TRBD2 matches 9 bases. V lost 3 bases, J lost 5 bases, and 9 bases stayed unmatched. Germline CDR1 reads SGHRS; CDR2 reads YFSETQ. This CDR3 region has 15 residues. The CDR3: CASSSAGTSTDEQYF. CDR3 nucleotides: TGCGCCAGCAGCTCTGCCGGGACTAGCACGGACGAGCAGTACTTC.

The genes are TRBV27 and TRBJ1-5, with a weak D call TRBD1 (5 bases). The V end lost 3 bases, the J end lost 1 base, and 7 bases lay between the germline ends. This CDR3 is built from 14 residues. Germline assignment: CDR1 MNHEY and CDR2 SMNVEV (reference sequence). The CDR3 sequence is CASSLTESNQPQHF. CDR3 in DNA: TGTGCCAGCAGTTTGACAGAGAGCAATCAGCCCCAGCATTTT.